These 14 T cell receptor beta chains were all obtained from the same sample, sequenced in a study of STAT5B mutations in CD4+ large granular lymphocyte leukemia. Using immunoSEQ multiplex PCR, the repertoire was profiled, and TCRdb retains in-frame clones only, with some absent. The data show about 35,000 clones, about two thirds seen once. Material: CD4+ T cells from blood buffy coats. The receptors stem from a human donor in good health.

The chain combines TRBV4-1 with TRBJ2-5; 10 bases fit TRBD2. With 0 bases clipped from V and 6 bases from J, the junction kept 16 bases outside the gene matches. CDR3 length: 19 residues. Germline V gives CDR1 MGHRA, CDR2 YSYEKL. CDR3 protein: CASSQDPGGGSGGMKTQYF. CDR3 DNA sequence: TGCGCCAGCAGCCAAGATCCCGGTGGGGGTAGCGGGGGGATGAAGACCCAGTACTTC.

V gene TRBV14 combines with J gene TRBJ1-6, with D possibly matching TRBD1 (5 bases). With 5 bases removed from V and 7 bases from J, the gap between germline ends came to 12 bases. Germline CDR1 and CDR2: SGHDN and FVKESK. This CDR3 contains 14 residues. Written as DNA, the CDR3 is TGTGCCAGCAGCTCCGGGACGGCCAATTCACCCCTCCACTTT. Protein: CASSSGTANSPLHF.

CDR3 loop: CASSAGRGNEKLFF. In DNA form, the CDR3 reads TGTGCCAGCAGTGCGGGTCGTGGTAATGAAAAACTGTTTTTT. The chain employs TRBV2 and TRBJ1-4, with D uncertain. From germline, CDR1 is SNHLY and CDR2 FYNNEI. The length of the CDR3 is 14 residues. V lost 4 bases to trimming and J lost 4 bases, with 10 bases between them. The whole variable domain, remainder taken from reference TRBV2 and TRBJ1-4, is EPEVTQTPSHQVTQMGQEVILRCVPISNHLYFYWYRQILGQKVEFLVSFYNNEISEKSEIFDDQFSVERPDGSNFTLKIRSTKLEDSAMYFCASSAGRGNEKLFFGSGTQLSVL.

Only a few counts were recorded for this clone. The rearrangement links TRBV5-1 to TRBJ2-7; 7 nucleotides align to TRBD1. CDR1 is SGHRS and CDR2 is YFSETQ in the germline V gene. The V gene end was trimmed by 0 bases and the J gene end by 5 bases; junction bases not matched to a gene: 5. The CDR3 loop spans 14 amino acids. The CDR3 region is CASSLAGTVDEQYF. The CDR3 DNA follows: TGCGCCAGCAGCTTGGCCGGGACAGTCGACGAGCAGTACTTC.

This sequence joins TRBV28 and TRBJ1-5, with D tentatively TRBD1 (5 bases). Germline V gives CDR1 MDHEN, CDR2 SYDVKM. The germline V and J ends were trimmed by 1 base and 0 bases, with 10 bases remaining between them. The CDR3 is 16 amino acids. As DNA, the CDR3 is TGTGCCAGCAGTTTATTAAACGGGGGTAGCAATCAGCCCCAGCATTTT. Protein sequence: CASSLLNGGSNQPQHF.

This clone was detected only a few times. The DNA of the CDR3 is TGTGCCAGTAGTATGGTCGGGGGGGCGAACACCGGGGAGCTGTTTTTT. Translated: CASSMVGGANTGELFF. The chain combines TRBV19 with TRBJ2-2; 8 nucleotides line up with TRBD2. CDR1 LNHDA and CDR2 SQIVND come from the germline V gene (reference sequence). J lost 0 bases, V lost 3 bases, and 3 bases had no gene match. CDR3 length equals 16 residues.

J is TRBJ2-2 and V is TRBV7-3; D perhaps matches TRBD2 (5 bases). CDR3 length: 14 amino acids. Germline loops: CDR1 SGHTA, CDR2 FQGTGA. V lost 5 bases and J lost 2, with 9 bases in between. The CDR3 loop is CASSPGGNTGELFF. CDR3 bases: TGTGCCAGCAGCCCAGGAGGAAACACCGGGGAGCTGTTTTTT.

This clone was counted a single time. The rearrangement links TRBV7-6 to TRBJ1-6; 7 bases align to TRBD1. The CDR3 is made up of 15 amino acids. J was trimmed by 10 bases and V by 1 base; bases with no gene match: 7. The germline V gene has CDR1 SGHVS and CDR2 FNYEAQ. The CDR3 nucleotides read TGTGCCAGCAGCTTAGAACAGGGGCAGAGGTCACCCCTCCACTTT. This translates into CASSLEQGQRSPLHF.

This clone was counted a few times. The chain is built from TRBV10-3 and TRBJ1-1; 7 bases align to TRBD1. Germline values: CDR1 ENHRY, CDR2 SYGVKD. This CDR3 has 13 amino acids. V shed 9 bases and J 1 base; nucleotides not matched to a gene: 5. DNA for the CDR3: TGTGCCATACAGGGGCCGGGGAACACTGAAGCTTTCTTT. Amino acid sequence: CAIQGPGNTEAFF.

This chain links TRBV19 with TRBJ2-3, with 7 bases matching TRBD2. V trimming: 10 bases; J trimming: 2 bases; junction bases outside the gene matches: 6. The CDR3 is 13 residues long. Germline V lookup: CDR1 LNHDA, CDR2 SQIVND (reference sequence). CDR3 protein: CATSGEYTDTQYF. The DNA for the CDR3 is TGTGCCACCAGCGGGGAGTACACAGATACGCAGTATTTT.

This sequence joins TRBV27 and TRBJ2-1; 11 bases agree with TRBD2. The germline gives CDR1 MNHEY, CDR2 SMNVEV (reference sequence). J was trimmed by 6 bases and V by 4 bases; bases with no gene match: 8. This CDR3 region has 16 residues. The CDR3 DNA reads TGTGCCAGCAGTTCGTATAGCGGGGGGGCGGGCAATGAGCAGTTCTTC. Its translation is CASSSYSGGAGNEQFF.

This sequence joins TRBV27 and TRBJ2-5, with 11 nucleotides matching TRBD1. Germline values: CDR1 MNHEY, CDR2 SMNVEV (reference sequence). This CDR3 has 16 amino acids. V lost 5 bases to trimming and J lost 2 bases; unmatched junction nucleotides: 7. The CDR3 nucleotides are TGTGCCAGCAGTAGACCGGGACAGGGGGATCAAGAGACCCAGTACTTC. Encoded protein: CASSRPGQGDQETQYF.

This clone was detected only a few times. V usage is TRBV21-1 and J usage is TRBJ1-4. TRBV21-1 constitutes a pseudogene. The CDR3 has 10 residues. In DNA form, the CDR3 reads TGTGCCACCCCGGGACCGAGGCTGTTTTTT. Amino acid sequence: CATPGPRLFF.

This clone has only one observation. The chain joins TRBV9 to TRBJ2-2, with TRBD1 matching over 8 bases. The CDR3 has 16 amino acids. V lost 4 bases, J lost 6 bases, and 11 bases stayed unmatched. Germline lookup yields CDR1 SGDLS and CDR2 YYNGEE. The chain's CDR3 is CASSNHPQGVAGELFF. In DNA, the CDR3 is TGTGCCAGCAGCAACCACCCACAGGGGGTGGCCGGGGAGCTGTTTTTT.